These 15 T cell receptor beta chains came from one sample sequenced in a study of CD4 T cells in relation to SARS-CoV-2 and coronaviruses. CD4+ T cells from unexposed donors were obtained before the COVID-19 pandemic (2011-2018). Isolation of CD4+ T cells took place after less than 13 days in culture. Produced via immunoSEQ multiplex PCR; TCRdb's table is partial and in-frame only. In the table there are roughly 23,000 clones, about three quarters of which are singletons. Antigens for these TCRs are unknown. Specimen: CD4+ T cells from PBMCs, cultured in vitro. These TCRs come from a human donor in good health.

This chain connects TRBV21-1 to TRBJ2-1; TRBD2, the D gene given by the table, was not confirmed from the DNA. TRBV21-1 is a pseudogene segment. There are 18 residues in the CDR3. CDR3 residues: CASSKDRGRLAGEGIRFF. CDR3 sequence (DNA): TGTGCCAGCAGTAAAGACAGGGGCCGACTAGCGGGAGAGGGCATTCGGTTCTTC.

This clone was seen a handful of times. The CDR3 reads CASSPLGQNYGYTF. The CDR3 nucleotides are TGTGCCAGCAGTCCGTTGGGACAGAACTATGGCTACACCTTC. V and J are TRBV27 and TRBJ1-2; TRBD1 agrees at 7 bases. CDR3 length equals 14 residues. Per the germline V gene, CDR1 is MNHEY and CDR2 is SMNVEV (reference sequence). V lost 5 bases and J lost 2; bases outside the gene matches: 5.

V is TRBV19 and J is TRBJ1-1; D uncertain. The ends were cut back, 4 bases at V and 7 bases at J, with 7 bases in the middle. This CDR3 has 11 residues. CDR1 and CDR2 from the germline V gene are LNHDA and SQIVND (reference sequence). The CDR3 region is CASSTSHEAFF. In DNA, the CDR3 is TGTGCCAGTAGTACATCCCATGAAGCTTTCTTT.

This clone is categorized as medium-sized. The chain has TRBV7-2 and TRBJ1-1; D is unclear. The germline CDR1 and CDR2 sequences are SGHTA and FQGNSA. This CDR3 region has 13 residues. Trimming took 7 bases from V and 0 from J, leaving 9 bases between them. CDR3 nucleotide sequence: TGTGCCAGCACCTCCTACCTGAACACTGAAGCTTTCTTT. Translating it yields CASTSYLNTEAFF.

The V and J genes are TRBV3-1 (or the pseudogene TRBV3-2) and TRBJ2-2; 11 bases align to TRBD2. In germline, CDR1 is LGHDT, CDR2 YNNKEL (reference sequence). After removal of 5 bases from V and 7 bases from J, the junction contained 12 bases not matched to a gene. This CDR3 region has 17 residues. The CDR3 spells CASSFISGTSGHGELFF. The DNA of the CDR3 is TGTGCCAGCAGCTTTATATCCGGGACTAGCGGCCACGGGGAGCTGTTTTTT.

The gene calls are TRBV30 and TRBJ1-1; 9 bases fit TRBD1. Looked up from germline, CDR1 is GTSNPN and CDR2 is SVGIG (reference sequence). There are 14 residues in the CDR3. V lost 5 bases and J lost 5; bases outside the gene matches: 9. The CDR3 coding sequence is TGTGCCTGGGGGGGACAGGGAGTGGGTACTGAAGCTTTCTTT. Protein: CAWGGQGVGTEAFF. Supplemented by reference TRBV30 and TRBJ1-1, the full variable domain reads SQTIHQWPATLVQPVGSPLSLECTVEGTSNPNLYWYRQAAGRGLQLLFYSVGIGQISSEVPQNLSASRPQDRQFILSSKKLLLSDSGFYLCAWGGQGVGTEAFFGQGTRLTVV.

This chain links TRBV29-1 with TRBJ1-3; D gene ambiguous. Deletions cut 6 bases from V and 2 bases from J, with 11 bases between. CDR1 and CDR2 from the germline V gene are SQVTM and ANQGSEA. The CDR3 is made up of 13 amino acids. CDR3 DNA: TGCAGCGTGGAAAGAGGGACTGGAAACACCATATATTTT. Its translation: CSVERGTGNTIYF.

The rearrangement joins TRBV7-2 to TRBJ2-7; TRBD1 agrees at 11 bases. Germline CDR1 and CDR2: SGHTA and FQGNSA. V dropped 2 bases and J dropped 7; count of bases not matched to a gene: 1. The CDR3 is 13 residues long. The CDR3 spells CASSLRDRGEQYF. The CDR3 nucleotides are TGTGCCAGCAGCTTAAGGGACAGGGGGGAGCAGTACTTC.

This clone was counted a few times. CDR3 nucleotide sequence: TGTGCCAGCATTCCCCAGGGACAGAGCTATGGCTACACCTTC. This encodes CASIPQGQSYGYTF. The rearrangement joins TRBV2 to TRBJ1-2, with TRBD1 matching 7 bases. The germline V gene has CDR1 SNHLY and CDR2 FYNNEI. The junction had 9 bases not matched to a gene; V was cut back by 7 bases and J by 4 bases. This CDR3 region has 14 residues.

The V gene is TRBV18, the J gene TRBJ1-2; no definite D call. The germline V and J ends were trimmed by 4 bases and 7 bases, with 13 bases remaining between them. Germline V gives CDR1 KGHSH, CDR2 LQKENI. The CDR3 loop spans 13 amino acids. CDR3 sequence (DNA): TGTGCCAGCTCACACGTAGAGGACCGTGGCTACACCTTC. Translating gives CASSHVEDRGYTF.

The chain couples TRBV5-1 to TRBJ2-3; D possibly corresponds to TRBD2 (5 bases). CDR3 length equals 14 residues. Germline loops: CDR1 SGHRS, CDR2 YFSETQ. V lost 0 bases and J 5 bases, leaving 10 bases between the germline ends. CDR3: CASSLAIGRDTQYF. The CDR3 nucleotides are TGCGCCAGCAGCTTGGCCATAGGGAGAGATACGCAGTATTTT.

In its sample, this clone was seen once. The rearrangement links TRBV18 to TRBJ2-7; 8 bases line up with TRBD1. The germline CDR1 and CDR2 sequences are KGHSH and LQKENI. Trimming took 3 bases from V and 5 from J; bases not matched to a gene: 6. The CDR3 is 14 amino acids. The CDR3 loop reads CASSPSTGVHEQYF. CDR3 DNA: TGTGCCAGCTCACCCTCGACAGGGGTCCACGAGCAGTACTTC.

This clone was recorded a few times. CDR3 DNA: TGTGCCAGCACACTGAGCAGGAATCAGCCCCAGCATTTT. This translates into CASTLSRNQPQHF. This rearrangement joins TRBV6-5 to TRBJ1-5; no definite D call. There are 13 residues in the CDR3. Trimming took 7 bases from V and 4 from J, leaving 11 bases between them. CDR1 is MNHEY, CDR2 SVGAGI, per germline.

This chain links TRBV27 with TRBJ2-1; no firm D call. The CDR3 totals 15 residues. Looked up from germline, CDR1 is MNHEY and CDR2 is SMNVEV (reference sequence). Trimming removed 4 bases from V and 0 bases from J, with 10 bases in between. Here the CDR3 DNA reads TGTGCCAGCAGTTCCCCCAGTCTCTCCTACAATGAGCAGTTCTTC. It translates to CASSSPSLSYNEQFF.

This rearrangement joins TRBV3-1 (or the pseudogene TRBV3-2) to TRBJ1-1; a weak D match, TRBD1 (6 bases). Germline CDR1 is LGHDT and CDR2 is YNNKEL (reference sequence). The CDR3 is 14 residues long. V gave up 4 bases and J gave up 5 bases, with 14 bases separating them. The CDR3 DNA follows: TGTGCCAGCAGCCCCTCCGGGGGCCTTACTGAAGCTTTCTTT. Protein sequence: CASSPSGGLTEAFF.